Included here is one T cell receptor (beta chain) sequence, with context. The data derive from a study of T cells in tuberculosis. Clones were read by immunoSEQ multiplex PCR, and TCRdb kept only the in-frame ones, dropping some. The sample has around 26,000 clones; around nine tenths are singletons. The CDR3 totals 14 residues. Trimming at V came to 5 bases and at J to 8 bases, leaving 5 bases not matched to a gene. Germline V gene data show CDR1 as SEHNR and CDR2 as FQNEAQ (reference sequence). V and J are TRBV7-9 and TRBJ1-4; the match to TRBD1 covers 10 bases. The sequence derives from a donor aged 10-29 years with latent tuberculosis or without tuberculosis infection. Some clones in this sample may be carry-over from other donors' samples. The sequenced sample was PBMCs. The chain's CDR3 is CASSRQGAREKLFF. The DNA of the CDR3 is TGTGCCAGCAGCCGACAGGGGGCGCGGGAAAAACTGTTTTTT. The whole variable domain, filled in from reference TRBV7-9 and TRBJ1-4, reads DTGVSQNPRHKITKRGQNVTFRCDPISEHNRLYWYRQTLGQGPEFLTYFQNEAQLEKSRLLSDRFSAERPKGSFSTLEIQRTEQGDSAMYLCASSRQGAREKLFFGSGTQLSVL.